What follows is one TCR beta chain and its context. The data derive from a study of blood T cell repertoires in COVID-19. Background on the study: Recovered Cohort 3 donors showed two negative PCRs, clearance, or symptom resolution. The United States, Italy and Spain supplied acute and convalescent COVID-19 samples.

Ages ranged from roughly 18 to 100 years, with residence in 24 US areas. Original methodology: The assay estimated nucleated cells by amplifying reference gene primers. Profiling relied on immunoSEQ multiplex PCR, and the TCRdb table lists in-frame clones only, not all of them. V and J calls plus clone size are reproduced from that table; the DNA served to infer D and trimming. The data contain under 400,000 clones, about 87% of them singletons. Germline V gene data show CDR1 as SGHNT and CDR2 as YENEEA. This CDR3 is 15 amino acids long. J gave up 3 bases and V 5 bases, and 6 bases lay outside the gene matches.

Sample: PBMCs or T cells enriched from blood (not recorded which). V is TRBV11-3 and J is TRBJ1-2; 10 bases agree with TRBD1. The origin of this receptor is a man in his forties or fifties in a cohort exposed to, infected with or recovered from COVID-19 (not recorded which). The DNA of the CDR3 is TGTGCCAGCAGCCCCGGGACAGGGGAAGACTATGGCTACACCTTC. Translated, it gives CASSPGTGEDYGYTF.